This T cell receptor beta chain is drawn from a study of CD8 T cells in Susac syndrome. For this clonotype: The antigen is unknown.

TCR beta was sequenced from blood CD8+ and CD4+ T cells. TEMRA cells were FACS-enriched, while CD8+ and CD4+ T cells were negatively isolated. The V gene's germline CDR1 is SGHDN and CDR2 FVKESK. The V end lost 0 bases, the J end lost 2 bases, and 15 bases lay between the germline ends. CDR3 size: 17 residues. Random hexamers were used to reverse transcribe the RNA input (about 0.5 to 1 ug). Amplification of TCR beta CDR3 across 54 Vbeta and 13 Jbeta was performed with immunoSEQ multiplex PCR. TCRdb re-called the immunoSEQ multiplex PCR reads through MiXCR, storing one row per CDR3 protein. The table includes a few hundred thousand distinct CDR3 sequences, nearly 97% detected once. Points from the study as a whole: It was acknowledged by the study that relatively few individuals were included in its TCR sequencing and HLA analysis.

The rearrangement links TRBV14 to TRBJ2-3; possible D gene TRBD2, 5 bases. The clonotype originates from a human donor with multiple sclerosis. The sequenced sample consisted of CD4+ T cells from PBMCs. The CDR3 coding sequence is TGTGCCAGCAGCCAAGATCAGAGCGGTACTTTCACAGATACGCAGTATTTT. Its translation is CASSQDQSGTFTDTQYF.